This T cell receptor beta chain was captured in a study of sequential checkpoint blockade in melanoma (dated by TCRdb to between 2018 and 2020). Study-wide context: Patients were assigned by 1:1 randomization to either first-line nivolumab followed by ipilimumab (arm A) or ipilimumab followed by nivolumab (arm B). Maintenance nivolumab was given following each of the two trial sequences.

What the authors observed across the whole study: The model for predicting response that combines TCR metrics with mutation burden needs to be validated in larger, independent patient cohorts.

The sample's treatment or condition label is to be understood as: randomized to nivolumab then ipilimumab (arm A) or the reverse (arm B). None of the patients in the trial had previously been given DNA-damaging chemotherapy. On a FACS Aria II flow cytometer, live CD3+CD8+ cells that were negative for CD19 and CD56 were sorted from thawed PBMCs. Samples were obtained from patients with melanoma enrolled in CheckMate 064, a randomized, open-label phase II trial of sequential checkpoint blockade. Peripheral blood mononuclear cells were collected by leukapheresis, purified using Ficoll-Paque, and frozen in human serum containing roughly 10% DMSO. Purity of sorted blood CD3+CD8+ cells was verified at >98% immediately after sorting, followed by DNA extraction. As for this clone: Its antigen remains unidentified. Qualities for individual bases were not recorded, and no much larger clone is one base off.

The immunoSEQ Assay was used to immunosequence TCRbeta CDR3 regions from genomic DNA. Prior to high-throughput sequencing, genomic DNA was amplified by bias-controlled multiplex PCR. As for the original processing: To quantify the absolute abundance of each unique TCRbeta CDR3 region, the sequences were collapsed and filtered. Clonality, defined as 1 minus Pielou's evenness, was calculated using only productive rearrangements. A previously published method was used to identify clones with significantly greater frequencies in on-treatment samples than in baseline samples. TCRdb took this table from immuneACCESS and kept in-frame rearrangements with V and J called. Such tables lack part of the clones; where checked against another copy, unresolved V genes explain under half of the gap, and the rest is unexplained. From that table come the V and J calls and clone size; the DNA was used to work out D and trimming. In this sample the table shows 3,000 to 4,500 clones, about 64% of which occur a single time. The ten largest clones represent about 20% of the sample.

This sequence was found in a human donor with melanoma. The source was CD8+ T cells sorted from blood (inferred from file names), collected from a patient given nivolumab and ipilimumab in sequence.

The CDR3 reads as follows: CASSKGQNYGYTF. The DNA sequence follows: TGTGCCAGCAGCAAAGGACAGAACTATGGCTACACCTTC. The chain is made from TRBV21-1 and TRBJ1-2; the table's D call of TRBD1 was not tested on the DNA. TRBV21-1 is listed as a pseudogene. Inclusive of the bounding cysteine and phenylalanine, the CDR3 is 13 residues long. The retained sequence is limited to the CDR3, 39 bases, with the frame set at the first base.